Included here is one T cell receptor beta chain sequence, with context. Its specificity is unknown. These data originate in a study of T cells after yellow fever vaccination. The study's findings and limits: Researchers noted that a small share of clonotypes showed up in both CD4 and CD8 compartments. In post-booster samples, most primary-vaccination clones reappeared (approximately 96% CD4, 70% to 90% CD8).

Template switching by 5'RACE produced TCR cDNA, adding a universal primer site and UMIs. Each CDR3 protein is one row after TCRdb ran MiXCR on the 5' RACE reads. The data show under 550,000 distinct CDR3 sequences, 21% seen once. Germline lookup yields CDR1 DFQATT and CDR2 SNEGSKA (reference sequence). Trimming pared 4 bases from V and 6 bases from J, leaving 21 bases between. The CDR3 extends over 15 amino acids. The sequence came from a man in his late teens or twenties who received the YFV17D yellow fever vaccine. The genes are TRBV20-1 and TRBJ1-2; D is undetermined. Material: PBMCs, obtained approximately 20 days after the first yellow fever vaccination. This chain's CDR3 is CSATTPDGGSHGYTF. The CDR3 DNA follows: TGCAGTGCTACAACTCCGGACGGAGGAAGTCATGGCTACACCTTC.